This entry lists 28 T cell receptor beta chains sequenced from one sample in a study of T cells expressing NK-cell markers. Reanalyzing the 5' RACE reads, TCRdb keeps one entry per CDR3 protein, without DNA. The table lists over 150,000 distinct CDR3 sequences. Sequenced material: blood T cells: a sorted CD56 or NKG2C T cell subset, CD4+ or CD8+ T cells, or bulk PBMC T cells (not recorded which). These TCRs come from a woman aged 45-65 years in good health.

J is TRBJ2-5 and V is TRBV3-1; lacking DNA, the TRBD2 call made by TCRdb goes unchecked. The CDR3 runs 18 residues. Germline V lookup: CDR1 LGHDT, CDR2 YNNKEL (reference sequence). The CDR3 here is CASSKRASSGNPQETQYF.

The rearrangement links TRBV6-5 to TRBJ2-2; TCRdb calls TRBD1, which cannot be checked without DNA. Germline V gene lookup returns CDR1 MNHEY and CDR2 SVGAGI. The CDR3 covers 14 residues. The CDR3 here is CASSYSSGPGELFF.

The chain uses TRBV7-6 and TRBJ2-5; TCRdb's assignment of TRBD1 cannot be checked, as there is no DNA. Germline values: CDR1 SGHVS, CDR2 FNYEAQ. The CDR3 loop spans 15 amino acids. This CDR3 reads CASSPLREGQETQYF.

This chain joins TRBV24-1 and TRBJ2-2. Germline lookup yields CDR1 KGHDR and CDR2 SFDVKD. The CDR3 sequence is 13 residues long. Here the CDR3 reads CATSDGYYGELFF.

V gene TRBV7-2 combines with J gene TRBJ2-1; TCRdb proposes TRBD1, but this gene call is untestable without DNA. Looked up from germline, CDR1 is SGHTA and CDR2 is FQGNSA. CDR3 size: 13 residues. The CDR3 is CASSLVRGVEQFF.

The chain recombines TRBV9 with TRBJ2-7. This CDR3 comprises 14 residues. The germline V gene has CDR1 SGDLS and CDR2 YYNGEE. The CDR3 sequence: CASSVEGATYEQYF.

CDR3 loop: CASSLGGTNLEQYF. The rearrangement joins TRBV7-9 to TRBJ2-7; TCRdb returns TRBD1, unconfirmable since there is no DNA. The CDR3 has 14 residues. Germline CDR1 SEHNR, CDR2 FQNEAQ (reference sequence).

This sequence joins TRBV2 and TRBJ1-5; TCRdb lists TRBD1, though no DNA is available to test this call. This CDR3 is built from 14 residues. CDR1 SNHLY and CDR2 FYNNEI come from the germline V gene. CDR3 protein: CASQPGLSNQPQHF.

This CDR3 is CASSLEGTSGRYNEQFF. The chain recombines TRBV11-2 with TRBJ2-1; the TRBD2 assignment by TCRdb is unverifiable without DNA. The CDR3 has 17 residues. Germline-derived CDR1 and CDR2 are SGHAT and FQNNGV.

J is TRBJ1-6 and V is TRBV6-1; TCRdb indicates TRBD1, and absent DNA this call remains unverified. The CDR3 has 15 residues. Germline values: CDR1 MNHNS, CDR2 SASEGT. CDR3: CASSAGTGGNSPLHF.

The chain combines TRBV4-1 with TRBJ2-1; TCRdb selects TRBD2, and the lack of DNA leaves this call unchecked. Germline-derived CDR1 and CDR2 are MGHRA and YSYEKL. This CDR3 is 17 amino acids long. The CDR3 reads CASSQELAGGPYNEQFF.

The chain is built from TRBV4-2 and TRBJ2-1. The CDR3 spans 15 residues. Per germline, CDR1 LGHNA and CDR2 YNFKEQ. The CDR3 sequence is CASSTTGGVVNEQFF.

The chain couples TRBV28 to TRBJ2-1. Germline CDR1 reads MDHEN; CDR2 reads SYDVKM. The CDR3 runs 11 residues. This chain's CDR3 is CASIRSDEQFF.

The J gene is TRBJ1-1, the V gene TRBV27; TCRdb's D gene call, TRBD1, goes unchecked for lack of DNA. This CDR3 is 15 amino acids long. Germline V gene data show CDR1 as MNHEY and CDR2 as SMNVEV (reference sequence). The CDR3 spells CASSPRSGVHTEAFF.

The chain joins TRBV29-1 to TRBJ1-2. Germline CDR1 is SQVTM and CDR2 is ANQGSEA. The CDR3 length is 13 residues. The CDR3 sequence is CSVEVGGRWGYTF.

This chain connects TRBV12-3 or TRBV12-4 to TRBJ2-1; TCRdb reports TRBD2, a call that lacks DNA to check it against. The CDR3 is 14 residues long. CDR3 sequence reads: CASSLWGGGGEQFF.

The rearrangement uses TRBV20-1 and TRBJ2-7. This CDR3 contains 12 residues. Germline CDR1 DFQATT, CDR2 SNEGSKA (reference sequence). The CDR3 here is CSAITDTYEQYF.

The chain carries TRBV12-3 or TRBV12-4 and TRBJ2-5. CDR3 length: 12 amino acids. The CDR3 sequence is CASSYFGETQYF.

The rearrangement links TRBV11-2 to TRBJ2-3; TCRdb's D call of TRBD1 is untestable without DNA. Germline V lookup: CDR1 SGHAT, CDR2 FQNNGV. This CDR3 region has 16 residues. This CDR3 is CASSPASGGVTDTQYF.

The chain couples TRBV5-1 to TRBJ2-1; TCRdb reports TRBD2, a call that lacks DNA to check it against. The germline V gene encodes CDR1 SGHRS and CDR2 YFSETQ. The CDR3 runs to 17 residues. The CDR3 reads CASSPGGSGTRYNEQFF. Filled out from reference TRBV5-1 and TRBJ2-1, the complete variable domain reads KAGVTQTPRYLIKTRGQQVTLSCSPISGHRSVSWYQQTPGQGLQFLFEYFSETQRNKGNFPGRFSGRQFSNSRSEMNVSTLELGDSALYLCASSPGGSGTRYNEQFFGPGTRLTVL.

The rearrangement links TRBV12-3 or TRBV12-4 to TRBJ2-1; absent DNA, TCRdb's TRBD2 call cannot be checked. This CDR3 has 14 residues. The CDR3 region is CASSWAGAYNEQFF.

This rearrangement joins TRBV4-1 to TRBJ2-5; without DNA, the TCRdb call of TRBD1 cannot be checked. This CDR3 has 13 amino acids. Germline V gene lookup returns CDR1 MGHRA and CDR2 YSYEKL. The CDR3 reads CASSPPGSGTQYF.

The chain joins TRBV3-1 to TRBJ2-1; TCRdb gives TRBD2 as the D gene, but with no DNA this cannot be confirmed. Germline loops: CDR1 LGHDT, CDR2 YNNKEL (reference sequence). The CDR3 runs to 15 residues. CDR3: CASSQAGGPVNEQFF.

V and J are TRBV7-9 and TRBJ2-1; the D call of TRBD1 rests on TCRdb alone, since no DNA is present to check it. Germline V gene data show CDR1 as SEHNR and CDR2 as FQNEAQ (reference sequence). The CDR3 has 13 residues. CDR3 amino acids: CASSLGSGFGQFF. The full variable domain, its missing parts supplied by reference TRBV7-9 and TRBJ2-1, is DTGVSQNPRHKITKRGQNVTFRCDPISEHNRLYWYRQTLGQGPEFLTYFQNEAQLEKSRLLSDRFSAERPKGSFSTLEIQRTEQGDSAMYLCASSLGSGFGQFFGPGTRLTVL.

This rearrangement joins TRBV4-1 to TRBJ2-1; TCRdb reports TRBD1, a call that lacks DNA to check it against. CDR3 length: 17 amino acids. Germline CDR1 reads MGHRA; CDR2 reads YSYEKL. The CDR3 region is CASSQDWGRETYNEQFF.

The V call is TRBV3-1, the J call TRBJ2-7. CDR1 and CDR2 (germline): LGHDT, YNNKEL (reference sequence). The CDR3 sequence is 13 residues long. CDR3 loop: CASSQALRYEQYF.

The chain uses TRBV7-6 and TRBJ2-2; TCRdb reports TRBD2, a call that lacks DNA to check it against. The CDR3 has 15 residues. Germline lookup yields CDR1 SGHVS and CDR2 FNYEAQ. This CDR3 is CASSPLSGNTGELFF.

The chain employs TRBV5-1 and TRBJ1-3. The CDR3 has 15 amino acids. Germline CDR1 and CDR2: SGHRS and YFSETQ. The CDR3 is CASSLGFSSGNTIYF.